This T cell receptor beta chain was sequenced in a study of T cells in localized non-small cell lung cancer. Trimming shortened V by 5 bases and J by 4 bases, and 18 bases separated the two germline ends. Per germline, CDR1 SGHAT and CDR2 FQNNGV. The CDR3 totals 15 residues. Measured with immunoSEQ multiplex PCR; TCRdb has only the in-frame clones, and not every one. The sample shows about 39,000 clones, 75% to 85% of them seen only once. Remarks on this clone: Its target is not known.

Overall study results and limits: A raised T cell density in blood coincided with lengthier overall survival. Adjacent lung tissue had a median around 50 of the top 100 clones found in the tumor.

The source was PBMCs, collected before any cancer treatment. This sequence originates from a woman aged 40-69 years with stage II squamous cell lung carcinoma. This chain joins TRBV11-2 and TRBJ2-7; D uncertain. DNA for the CDR3: TGTGCCAGCAGCCTAAGTCCCTCATCCGGTTACGAGCAGTACGTC. It is translated as CASSLSPSSGYEQYV.